Sequencing of this T cell receptor beta chain was carried out in a study of blood T cell repertoires in COVID-19. The table came from immunoSEQ multiplex PCR; TCRdb's copy has only in-frame clones and leaves some out. The data contain under 250,000 clones, 80% of them singletons. The CDR3 is 16 amino acids. In germline, CDR1 is LNHNV, CDR2 YYDKDF (reference sequence). J was trimmed by 7 bases and V by 4 bases; bases with no gene match: 10. The chain carries TRBV15 and TRBJ1-6; 7 bases are a match to TRBD1. This sequence was found in a human donor in a cohort sampled during active COVID-19. Specimen: peripheral blood. This CDR3 reads CATSKYTGALNSPLHF. Written as DNA, the CDR3 is TGTGCCACCAGCAAATATACAGGGGCCTTAAATTCACCCCTCCACTTT.